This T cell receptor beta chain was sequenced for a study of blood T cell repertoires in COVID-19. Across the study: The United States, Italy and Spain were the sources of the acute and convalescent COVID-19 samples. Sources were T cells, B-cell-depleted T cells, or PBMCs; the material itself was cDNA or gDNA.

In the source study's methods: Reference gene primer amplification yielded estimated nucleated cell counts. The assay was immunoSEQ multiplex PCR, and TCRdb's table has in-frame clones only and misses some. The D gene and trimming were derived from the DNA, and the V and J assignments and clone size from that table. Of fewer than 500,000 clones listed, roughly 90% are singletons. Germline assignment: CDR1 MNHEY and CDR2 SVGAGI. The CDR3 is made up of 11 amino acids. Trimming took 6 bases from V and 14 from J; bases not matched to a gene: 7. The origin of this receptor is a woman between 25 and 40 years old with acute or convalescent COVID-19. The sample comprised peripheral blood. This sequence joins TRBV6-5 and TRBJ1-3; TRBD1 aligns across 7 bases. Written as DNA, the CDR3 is TGTGCCAGCAGCATGGGACAGCGTTTATATTTT. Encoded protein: CASSMGQRLYF.